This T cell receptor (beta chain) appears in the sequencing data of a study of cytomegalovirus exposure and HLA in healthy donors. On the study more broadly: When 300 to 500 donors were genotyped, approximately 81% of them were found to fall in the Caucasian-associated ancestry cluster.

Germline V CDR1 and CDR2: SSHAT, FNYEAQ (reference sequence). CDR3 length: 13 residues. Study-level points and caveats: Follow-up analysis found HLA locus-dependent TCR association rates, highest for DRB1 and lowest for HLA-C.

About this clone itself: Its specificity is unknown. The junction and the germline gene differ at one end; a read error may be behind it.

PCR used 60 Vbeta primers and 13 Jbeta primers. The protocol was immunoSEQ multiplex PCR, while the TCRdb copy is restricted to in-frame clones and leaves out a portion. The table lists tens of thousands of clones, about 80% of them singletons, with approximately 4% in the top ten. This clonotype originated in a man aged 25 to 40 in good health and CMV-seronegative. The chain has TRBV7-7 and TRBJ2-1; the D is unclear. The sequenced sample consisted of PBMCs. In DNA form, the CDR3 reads TGTGCTAGCAGCTTAGTCGAGTCTTCTGAGCAGTTCTTC. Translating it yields CASSLVESSEQFF. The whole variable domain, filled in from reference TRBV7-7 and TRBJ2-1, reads GAGVSQSPRYKVTKRGQDVTLRCDPISSHATLYWYQQALGQGPEFLTYFNYEAQPDKSGLPSDRFSAERPEGSISTLTIQRTEQRDSAMYRCASSLVESSEQFFGPGTRLTVL.